This TCR beta chain stems from a study of cytomegalovirus exposure and HLA in healthy donors. Whole-study context: Some 85 million unique TCRs from HLA-typed donors were held in an early data release.

The study, taken as a whole, reports: Researchers counted 164 TCR beta chains as cytomegalovirus-associated. As a later analysis showed, several of the most significant clusters appeared to be linked to common viral pathogens. A later analysis reportedly found fewer N-insertions in an Asian-associated ancestry cluster than the roughly 670-donor mean.

This clone has more than one count but fewer than ten. The antigen is not known. The PCR contained 60 Vbeta and 13 Jbeta primers. TCRdb's copy holds only in-frame clones and misses some; the assay was immunoSEQ multiplex PCR. The data show 160,000 or so clones, over 70% seen once. The source is a man over 45 in good health and CMV-seropositive. The source material was PBMCs.

CDR3 DNA: TGTGCCAGCAGCCCCCTGGGACAGGGCAGCTCACCCCTCCACTTT. Translated: CASSPLGQGSSPLHF. The chain carries TRBV7-2 and TRBJ1-6, with 9 nucleotides matching TRBD1. The germline V gene encodes CDR1 SGHTA and CDR2 FQGNSA. V was pared by 5 bases and J by 10 bases, with 9 bases of the junction left unmatched. This CDR3 comprises 15 residues.